This is a list of T cell receptor beta chains from one sample in a study of T cell responses to AZD1222 COVID-19 vaccine. Data came from immunoSEQ multiplex PCR; TCRdb stores just in-frame clones and leaves some out. The sample includes roughly 140,000 clones, about 90% of them seen just once. The sample here was peripheral blood, taken on day 0 of AZD1222 vaccination. The receptor set was obtained from an adult in good health. Both conserved end residues are part of each CDR3. The D gene is left open where the match is weak. Size tells how often a clone was seen (once, few, many) or the class of an expanded clone, and some rows leave it out.

j_call clone_size v_call d_call cdr3_nt cdr3_aa
TRBJ2-6 - TRBV3-1/TRBV3-2 - TGTGCCAGCAGCCAAGGCAGCCCCCCTGGGGCCAACGTCCTGACTTTC CASSQGSPPGANVLTF
TRBJ2-6 - TRBV15 - TGTGCCACCAGCAGAGATTCCGGGGCTGGGGCCAACGTCCTGACTTTC CATSRDSGAGANVLTF
TRBJ1-2 - TRBV30 - TGTGCCTGCCCCATGCGGGGGGGGGAGAGCTATGGCTACACCTTC CACPMRGGESYGYTF
TRBJ2-7 - TRBV7-2 - TGTGCCAGCAGTCTCTCCTCCAGCTACGAGCAGTACTTC CASSLSSSYEQYF
TRBJ2-6 - TRBV5-3 - TGTGCCAGAAGCTTGGACAGGCACCTCTCTGGGGCCAACGTCCTGACTTTC CARSLDRHLSGANVLTF
TRBJ1-4 - TRBV3-1/TRBV3-2 TRBD1 TGTGCCAGCAGCCTAAACTGGGGACAGGGCTATGAAAAACTGTTTTTT CASSLNWGQGYEKLFF
TRBJ1-5 - TRBV5-1 - TGCGCCAGCAGCCAAACAGGGAACAATCAGCCCCAGCATTTT CASSQTGNNQPQHF
TRBJ1-5 - TRBV5-1 - TGCGCCAGCAGCTCCGGGGAGGGGAATCAGCCCCAGCATTTT CASSSGEGNQPQHF
TRBJ2-1 - TRBV6-4 TRBD2 TGTGCCAGCAGCAGCTCAGCCGGGGTAGCGGGGGATGAGCAGTTCTTC CASSSSAGVAGDEQFF
TRBJ2-7 few TRBV11-2 - TGTGCCAGCAGCTTAGGAGCTGGCGAGCAGTACTTC CASSLGAGEQYF
TRBJ1-2 - TRBV7-9 TRBD1 TGTGCCAGCAGCGCGCCGGGACAGGGAGACTATGGCTACACCTTC CASSAPGQGDYGYTF
TRBJ1-1 once TRBV30 - TGTGCCTGGAGTGTCCAATTGGACACTGAAGCTTTCTTT CAWSVQLDTEAFF
TRBJ2-7 - TRBV3-1/TRBV3-2 - TGTGCCAGCAGCCAAGATTCTAAGCGGGTCTACGAGCAGTACTTC CASSQDSKRVYEQYF
TRBJ2-5 - TRBV2 - TGTGCCAGCAGTTACCAACACTCAGATCCCGGGATGACGTTTAGCGGCCAAGAGACCCAGTACTTC CASSYQHSDPGMTFSGQETQYF
TRBJ1-5 - TRBV10-3 - TGTGCCATCAGTGGGCGGGATTGGGAGCCCCAGCATTTT CAISGRDWEPQHF
TRBJ1-3 - TRBV13 - TGTGCCAGCAGCTTAGTCGAGACGGGGCCTGGAAACACCATATATTTT CASSLVETGPGNTIYF
TRBJ2-1 - TRBV2 TRBD2 TGTGCCAGCTTAGCGAGCGGGGGTTACAATGAGCAGTTCTTC CASLASGGYNEQFF
TRBJ1-5 - TRBV28 TRBD1 TGTGCCAGCCAGATTCTTTGGACAGGGGGCAATCAGCCCCAGCATTTT CASQILWTGGNQPQHF
TRBJ1-1 - TRBV5-1 TRBD1 TGCGCCAGCAGAACCGGGACAGGGGCTGAAGCTTTCTTT CASRTGTGAEAFF
TRBJ1-3 once TRBV10-3 - TGTGCCACCAGGGTCGCCTCTGGAAACACCATATATTTT CATRVASGNTIYF
TRBJ2-7 few TRBV4-1 TRBD1 TGCGCCAGCAGCTCGGGACAGGGGGCCCGAGGGGAGCAGTACTTC CASSSGQGARGEQYF
TRBJ2-7 - TRBV29-1 TRBD2 TGCAGCGTTGAATTTGGGCTAGCGGGTGACTACGAGCAGTACTTC CSVEFGLAGDYEQYF
TRBJ1-6 - TRBV7-9 - TGTGCCAGCAGCTTAGCGGTCGGGGGCAGCTCCTATAATTCACCCCTCCACTTT CASSLAVGGSSYNSPLHF
TRBJ2-2 few TRBV4-2 - TGTGCCAGCAGCCCCCAGAGGGCGACCGGGGAGCTGTTTTTT CASSPQRATGELFF
TRBJ2-3 - TRBV4-2 - TGTGCCAGCAGCTCCTGGGGGGAAGGGACAGATACGCAGTATTTT CASSSWGEGTDTQYF
TRBJ2-5 - TRBV5-4 - TGTGCCAGCAGCTTGGGGCTAGTACAAGAGACCCAGTACTTC CASSLGLVQETQYF
TRBJ1-2 - TRBV9 - TGTGCCAGCAGCGCACCAGGTGACAGGCGGTTCGTTGGCTACACCTTC CASSAPGDRRFVGYTF